The 28 T cell receptor beta chains below come from one sample, sequenced in a study of blood T cell repertoires in COVID-19. Method: immunoSEQ multiplex PCR; TCRdb's copy keeps in-frame clones and lacks some. Counted here are about 200,000 clones, roughly 94% occurring once; the ten biggest clones make up around 1.2%. The specimen sequenced was peripheral blood. The receptors shown here come from a man between 25 and 39 years old with acute or convalescent COVID-19.

The V and J genes are TRBV7-6 and TRBJ2-1, with D tentatively TRBD2 (6 bases). Germline V CDR1 and CDR2: SGHVS, FNYEAQ. This CDR3 comprises 15 residues. Trimming stripped 1 base from V and 8 bases from J, with 15 bases between. CDR3 region: CASSLGTGVGDEQFF. The CDR3 nucleotides are TGTGCCAGCAGCTTAGGTACGGGAGTGGGCGATGAGCAGTTCTTC.

This clone appeared a single time. The chain links TRBV19 to TRBJ2-1; 10 bases are shared with TRBD2. This CDR3 is 15 amino acids long. Germline lookup yields CDR1 LNHDA and CDR2 SQIVND (reference sequence). V lost 6 bases and J lost 2; bases outside the gene matches: 4. This CDR3 is CASRTLAGAYNEQFF. CDR3 sequence (DNA): TGTGCCAGTAGGACCCTAGCGGGAGCCTACAATGAGCAGTTCTTC.

The chain uses TRBV28 and TRBJ2-7, with 8 bases identical to TRBD2. Germline CDR1 is MDHEN and CDR2 is SYDVKM. The CDR3 runs to 15 residues. J lost 3 bases, V lost 4 bases, and 8 bases had no gene match. The CDR3 nucleotides are TGTGCCAGCAGTTCGCCTCCCGGGACTAGCTACGAGCAGTACTTC. Translated: CASSSPPGTSYEQYF.

The V gene is TRBV5-8, the J gene TRBJ2-1; D possibly corresponds to TRBD1 (6 bases). The germline V and J ends were trimmed by 4 bases and 11 bases, with 13 bases remaining between them. From germline, CDR1 is SGHTS and CDR2 YDEGEE. This CDR3 region has 12 residues. The CDR3 DNA is TGTGCCAGCAGCGGGGACATAGGGAAGCAGTTCTTC. This codes for CASSGDIGKQFF.

The chain is built from TRBV19 and TRBJ1-4, with 8 bases aligning to TRBD1. This CDR3 has 17 residues. Germline CDR1 and CDR2: LNHDA and SQIVND (reference sequence). V dropped 3 bases and J dropped 4; count of bases not matched to a gene: 10. Here the CDR3 DNA reads TGTGCCAGTAGTATTTGGGGATCGGGACAGGATAATGAAAAACTGTTTTTT. It encodes CASSIWGSGQDNEKLFF.

The chain employs TRBV10-1 and TRBJ2-1, with 7 positions matching TRBD2. Trimming at V came to 0 bases and at J to 7 bases, leaving 3 bases not matched to a gene. The germline V gene has CDR1 WNHNN and CDR2 SYGVQD (reference sequence). The length of the CDR3 is 14 residues. The CDR3 DNA sequence: TGCGCCAGCAGTGAGTCAGGGACTAAAAATGAGCAGTTCTTC. Protein: CASSESGTKNEQFF.

The chain recombines TRBV5-1 with TRBJ2-1, with 7 bases matching TRBD2. CDR1 SGHRS and CDR2 YFSETQ come from the germline V gene. The CDR3 runs to 17 residues. The V segment lost 3 bases and the J segment 0 bases; nucleotides outside the gene matches: 9. The CDR3 spells CASSSYTSASSYNEQFF. CDR3 coding DNA: TGCGCCAGCAGCTCGTACACTAGCGCGAGCTCCTACAATGAGCAGTTCTTC.

J is TRBJ1-2 and V is TRBV30; TRBD1 aligns across 9 bases. There are 12 residues in the CDR3. The V gene end was trimmed by 5 bases and the J gene end by 9 bases; junction bases not matched to a gene: 7. Germline loops: CDR1 GTSNPN, CDR2 SVGIG (reference sequence). DNA of the CDR3: TGTGCCTGGGATGATGGGACAGGGAGCTACACCTTC. Translated, it gives CAWDDGTGSYTF.

This chain links TRBV19 with TRBJ2-1; TRBD1 is a possible D gene (5 bases). This CDR3 comprises 14 residues. Germline lookup yields CDR1 LNHDA and CDR2 SQIVND (reference sequence). Trimming pared 2 bases from V and 0 bases from J, leaving 5 bases between. Written as DNA, the CDR3 is TGTGCCAGTAGTATACAGGGCTCCTACAATGAGCAGTTCTTC. Translated, it gives CASSIQGSYNEQFF.

The table lists this clone with a count of one. J is TRBJ1-6 and V is TRBV3-1 (or the pseudogene TRBV3-2), with a weak D call TRBD1 (5 bases). V gave up 4 bases and J gave up 3 bases, with 13 bases separating them. The length of the CDR3 is 16 residues. The germline CDR1 and CDR2 sequences are LGHDT and YNNKEL (reference sequence). In DNA form, the CDR3 reads TGTGCCAGCAGCCGGGGGGACGGATTCTATAATTCACCCCTCCACTTT. Translated, it gives CASSRGDGFYNSPLHF.

The chain has TRBV15 and TRBJ1-6; 7 bases line up with TRBD1. Germline V gene sequence: CDR1 LNHNV, CDR2 YYDKDF (reference sequence). This CDR3 region has 17 residues. The V and J ends lost 5 bases and 10 bases, in that order; junction bases with no gene match: 17. CDR3 nucleotide sequence: TGTGCCACCAGCGGACACTCCTCAGGGTTGACAGGGTCACCCCTCCACTTT. Its translation is CATSGHSSGLTGSPLHF.

About this clone itself: Its ends do not fully match the called genes, so a read error is possible. The chain links TRBV7-7 to TRBJ2-7; TRBD1 aligns across 8 bases. Germline CDR1 SSHAT, CDR2 FNYEAQ (reference sequence). The CDR3 is 12 amino acids. DNA of the CDR3: TGTGCTAGCAGCCGCACAGGGGGCGAGCAGTACTTC. This translates into CASSRTGGEQYF. The full variable domain, its missing parts supplied by reference TRBV7-7 and TRBJ2-7, is GAGVSQSPRYKVTKRGQDVTLRCDPISSHATLYWYQQALGQGPEFLTYFNYEAQPDKSGLPSDRFSAERPEGSISTLTIQRTEQRDSAMYRCASSRTGGEQYFGPGTRLTVT.

The chain is built from TRBV10-1 and TRBJ2-2; 7 bases align to TRBD1. Germline V lookup: CDR1 WNHNN, CDR2 SYGVQD (reference sequence). After removal of 8 bases from V and 6 bases from J, the junction contained 6 bases not matched to a gene. The CDR3 runs 13 residues. CDR3 DNA: TGCGCCAGCGGAAGACAGGGTTCCGGGGAGCTGTTTTTT. Protein sequence: CASGRQGSGELFF.

The rearrangement joins TRBV18 to TRBJ2-5, with 8 bases identical to TRBD2. The CDR3 has 15 amino acids. The junction had 9 bases not matched to a gene; V was cut back by 4 bases and J by 5 bases. Germline lookup yields CDR1 KGHSH and CDR2 LQKENI. CDR3 loop: CASSRNSGLGETQYF. The CDR3 bases are TGTGCCAGCTCACGAAATTCGGGACTAGGGGAGACCCAGTACTTC.

V gene TRBV15 combines with J gene TRBJ2-7; perhaps TRBD1 as D (5 bases). Germline V gene lookup returns CDR1 LNHNV and CDR2 YYDKDF (reference sequence). V lost 0 bases to trimming and J lost 5 bases, with 17 bases between them. The CDR3 runs to 16 residues. For the CDR3, the DNA is TGTGCCACCAGCAGAGATTTAGGACAACCACCCCACGAGCAGTACTTC. This gives the protein CATSRDLGQPPHEQYF.

For the CDR3, the DNA is TGTGCCAGCAGCCTGCAGGGGCTTAGCAATCAGCCCCAGCATTTT. Translating gives CASSLQGLSNQPQHF. The V gene is TRBV6-1, the J gene TRBJ1-5; tentative D call: TRBD1 (6 bases). CDR1 is MNHNS and CDR2 is SASEGT in the germline V gene. Deletions cut 6 bases from V and 0 bases from J, with 12 bases between. This CDR3 has 15 residues.

V gene TRBV19 combines with J gene TRBJ2-1; TRBD1 matches 12 bases. Germline CDR1 is LNHDA and CDR2 is SQIVND (reference sequence). V lost 6 bases to trimming and J lost 10 bases; unmatched junction nucleotides: 10. CDR3 size: 15 residues. The CDR3 protein is CASRNRGQGAEEQFF. CDR3 nucleotides: TGTGCCAGTAGGAATAGGGGACAGGGGGCAGAAGAGCAGTTCTTC.

CDR3 coding DNA: TGTGCCAGCAGAAGCACGTCCGGGTCGTATTATTCACCCCTCCACTTT. Amino acids: CASRSTSGSYYSPLHF. This sequence joins TRBV5-5 and TRBJ1-6, with D unresolved. The germline V and J ends were trimmed by 5 bases and 8 bases, with 20 bases remaining between them. CDR1 SGHKS and CDR2 YYEKEE come from the germline V gene (reference sequence). This CDR3 has 16 amino acids.

The chain carries TRBV5-5 and TRBJ1-6, with 7 bases lining up with TRBD1. Trimming cost V 0 bases and J 7 bases; bases outside gene matches: 16. In germline, CDR1 is SGHKS, CDR2 YYEKEE (reference sequence). The CDR3 covers 19 residues. The CDR3 region has the DNA TGTGCCAGCAGCTTGGGGTTGTCTCTCTCAAGGGGGCCAAATTCACCCCTCCACTTT. This gives the protein CASSLGLSLSRGPNSPLHF.

This clone was seen once. The V and J genes are TRBV6-1 and TRBJ1-5; D gene uncertain. Between the trimmed V and J ends, which lost 2 bases and 2 bases, there was a span of 7 bases. Germline V gene data show CDR1 as MNHNS and CDR2 as SASEGT. The CDR3 consists of 14 residues. The CDR3 sequence: CASSESGGNQPQHF. In DNA form, the CDR3 reads TGTGCCAGCAGTGAAAGCGGGGGCAATCAGCCCCAGCATTTT.

The J gene is TRBJ2-7, the V gene TRBV18, with 7 bases lining up with TRBD1. In germline, CDR1 is KGHSH, CDR2 LQKENI. This CDR3 comprises 14 residues. Losses at the gene ends were 6 bases for V and 3 bases for J; bases not matched to a gene: 8. The CDR3: CASSYLGQDYEQYF. CDR3 nucleotide sequence: TGTGCCAGCTCCTATTTAGGACAGGACTACGAGCAGTACTTC.

This clone was detected only once. This chain joins TRBV7-9 and TRBJ2-3, with 7 bases that match TRBD2. The V gene's germline CDR1 is SEHNR and CDR2 FQNEAQ (reference sequence). The CDR3 extends over 17 amino acids. Trimming removed 1 base from V and 4 bases from J; junction bases left unmatched: 11. CDR3 bases: TGTGCCAGCAGCTTAGTACCAGCGGGGATGGGTGCAGATACGCAGTATTTT. It specifies CASSLVPAGMGADTQYF.

In this sample, this clone turned up once. The rearrangement uses TRBV9 and TRBJ2-1; 13 bases map to TRBD2. The germline V gene has CDR1 SGDLS and CDR2 YYNGEE. The CDR3 is 14 residues long. V lost 3 bases to trimming and J lost 7 bases; unmatched junction nucleotides: 1. The CDR3 reads CASSGGLAGNEQFF. The CDR3 DNA is TGTGCCAGCAGCGGGGGACTAGCGGGGAATGAGCAGTTCTTC. The full variable domain, in which reference TRBV9 and TRBJ2-1 provide the parts outside the CDR3, is DSGVTQTPKHLITATGQRVTLRCSPRSGDLSVYWYQQSLDQGLQFLIQYYNGEERAKGNILERFSAQQFPDLHSELNLSSLELGDSALYFCASSGGLAGNEQFFGPGTRLTVL.

The chain employs TRBV28 and TRBJ1-6; 9 positions agree with TRBD1. The V gene's germline CDR1 is MDHEN and CDR2 SYDVKM. After removal of 1 base from V and 7 bases from J, the junction contained 5 bases not matched to a gene. The length of the CDR3 is 16 residues. DNA of the CDR3: TGTGCCAGCAGTTTATCCGGGACAGGGTTAAATTCACCCCTCCACTTT. As protein: CASSLSGTGLNSPLHF.

The rearrangement uses TRBV28 and TRBJ1-5; TRBD1 matches at 7 bases. The germline V gene encodes CDR1 MDHEN and CDR2 SYDVKM. The CDR3 totals 14 residues. V lost 7 bases and J lost 5; bases outside the gene matches: 8. The CDR3 DNA is TGTGCCAGCAACTCCCAGGGGGGCCATCAGCCCCAGCATTTT. This encodes CASNSQGGHQPQHF.

The rearrangement uses TRBV28 and TRBJ1-1; 7 bases agree with TRBD1. V lost 1 base, J lost 8 bases, and 1 base stayed unmatched. There are 12 residues in the CDR3. The germline CDR1 and CDR2 sequences are MDHEN and SYDVKM. The CDR3 loop is CASSLLQGEAFF. The DNA for the CDR3 is TGTGCCAGCAGTTTATTACAGGGGGAAGCTTTCTTT. Full variable domain (remainder filled in from reference TRBV28 and TRBJ1-1): DVKVTQSSRYLVKRTGEKVFLECVQDMDHENMFWYRQDPGLGLRLIYFSYDVKMKEKGDIPEGYSVSREKKERFSLILESASTNQTSMYLCASSLLQGEAFFGQGTRLTVV.

J is TRBJ1-2 and V is TRBV5-4; D might be TRBD1 (6 bases). Deletions cut 0 bases from V and 6 bases from J, with 18 bases between. CDR3 length equals 16 residues. Germline CDR1 SGHNT, CDR2 YYREEE (reference sequence). CDR3 loop: CASSLDSGIRGHGYTF. The DNA of the CDR3 is TGTGCCAGCAGCTTGGATTCTGGGATCAGGGGACATGGCTACACCTTC.

The rearrangement joins TRBV6-6 to TRBJ1-5; D is undetermined. Germline values: CDR1 MNHNY, CDR2 SVGAGI (reference sequence). CDR3 length: 13 residues. V dropped 10 bases and J dropped 1 base, with 11 bases sitting between them. Written as DNA, the CDR3 is TGTGCCACCTCTCGTAGAAGCAATCAGCCCCAGCATTTT. This encodes CATSRRSNQPQHF.